This T cell receptor beta chain was recorded in a study of blood T cell repertoires in COVID-19. At the level of the study: From T cells, B-cell-depleted T cells, or PBMCs came the material, which was cDNA or gDNA.

Germline CDR1 is SGDLS and CDR2 is YYNGEE. This CDR3 comprises 15 residues. V was clipped by 4 bases and J by 2 bases; unmatched bases: 5. It was during active infection that Seattle patients were enrolled and then longitudinally followed. Sequencing was performed with immunoSEQ multiplex PCR; in TCRdb, only in-frame clones are kept and a portion is missing. The sample consists of approximately 300,000 clones, around nine tenths of them appearing once. The source of this sequence is a woman in her 30s with COVID-19, enrolled during active disease. The chain combines TRBV9 with TRBJ2-7, with 11 bases that match TRBD2. What was sequenced was peripheral blood. CDR3 coding DNA: TGTGCCAGCAGCACACTAGCGGGAGACCCCTACGAGCAGTACTTC. Amino acid sequence: CASSTLAGDPYEQYF. The full variable domain, in which reference TRBV9 and TRBJ2-7 provide the parts outside the CDR3, is DSGVTQTPKHLITATGQRVTLRCSPRSGDLSVYWYQQSLDQGLQFLIQYYNGEERAKGNILERFSAQQFPDLHSELNLSSLELGDSALYFCASSTLAGDPYEQYFGPGTRLTVT.